This TCR beta chain was profiled in a study of early T cells in non-severe SARS-CoV-2 infection. About the study: RNA in bulk from unsorted whole blood was sequenced, and chains were unpaired. Whole-study results and caveats: Lookups in VDJdb leaned toward anti-spike CD8 responses and missed private and CD4 specificities.

The sample holds many counts of this clonotype. As yet, its antigen is unknown. cDNA molecules, individually, were tagged with unique molecular identifiers. TCRdb analysed the 5' RACE reads with MiXCR anew, one entry per CDR3 protein. Counted here are 29,000 or so distinct CDR3 sequences, about 5.5% occurring once; the ten biggest clones make up roughly a tenth. Sequencing was carried out using whole blood. The clonotype comes from an adult who was a healthcare worker with PCR-confirmed SARS-CoV-2 infection or an uninfected control (not recorded which).

This CDR3 is CASSLGVADYEQYF. The CDR3 DNA follows: TGTGCCAGCAGCTTAGGGGTAGCGGACTACGAGCAGTACTTC. This chain joins TRBV7-9 and TRBJ2-7; a possible D gene is TRBD2 (6 bases). Germline V gives CDR1 SEHNR, CDR2 FQNEAQ (reference sequence). This CDR3 region has 14 residues. V dropped 1 base and J dropped 3 bases, with 10 bases sitting between them. Full variable domain (remainder filled in from reference TRBV7-9 and TRBJ2-7): DTGVSQNPRHKITKRGQNVTFRCDPISEHNRLYWYRQTLGQGPEFLTYFQNEAQLEKSRLLSDRFSAERPKGSFSTLEIQRTEQGDSAMYLCASSLGVADYEQYFGPGTRLTVT.